This T cell receptor beta chain was retrieved from a study of cytomegalovirus exposure and HLA in healthy donors. Overall study context: Earlier work reported some 110 million unique TCR beta sequences from roughly 180 million T cells.

Germline CDR1 MNHEY, CDR2 SVGAGI. V shed 5 bases, J shed 1 base, and the junction held 7 bases outside the gene matches. The CDR3 sequence is 15 residues long. PCR amplification relied on 60 Vbeta primers (plus 13 Jbeta primers). Using immunoSEQ multiplex PCR, the repertoire was profiled, and TCRdb retains in-frame clones only, with some absent. The sample has over 100,000 clones. Whole-study findings and limits: A link between a missense DCLRE1C variant and TCR beta V- and J-gene trimming emerged from a later analysis. TCR beta V segments were, for the most part, productive about 87% or about 30% of the time in an earlier analysis. In a later analysis, HLA-associated TCR beta chains were more clonally expanded than equally common others.

Details on this clone: Its antigen remains unknown.

The specimen was PBMCs. The clonotype was recovered from a man younger than 30 in good health and CMV-seronegative. The chain uses TRBV6-5 and TRBJ1-2, with 7 bases lining up with TRBD1. CDR3 sequence reads: CASSKKGQFNYGYTF. The DNA of the CDR3 is TGTGCCAGCAGTAAGAAGGGACAGTTTAACTATGGCTACACCTTC.